This passage covers 29 T cell receptor beta chains from one sample sequenced in a study of graft-versus-host responses after intestinal transplantation. Assay used: immunoSEQ multiplex PCR; TCRdb lists only in-frame clones, some missing. The sample carries roughly 4,700 clones, about 25% recorded once. Plated together were roughly 200,000 CFSE-labeled responder cells and roughly 200,000 irradiated, violet-dye-labeled stimulator cells. Sequences were derived from alloreactive CD8+ T cells from a mixed lymphocyte reaction culture, sampled before transplantation. Subset indicated: CFSE-low proliferating T cells sorted from roughly six-day pre-transplant mixed lymphocyte reaction (GvH or HvG direction). These receptors originate from a human patient who was an organ donor for intestinal transplantation.

The chain carries TRBV27 and TRBJ1-1, with 9 positions matching TRBD1. The germline CDR1 and CDR2 sequences are MNHEY and SMNVEV (reference sequence). The CDR3 has 18 residues. V trimming: 3 bases; J trimming: 6 bases; junction bases outside the gene matches: 17. The chain's CDR3 is CASSLGPGQGLRRSEAFF. CDR3 nucleotides: TGTGCCAGCAGTTTGGGCCCGGGACAGGGCCTACGAAGGTCTGAAGCTTTCTTT.

This clone has a handful of counts. The rearrangement joins TRBV9 to TRBJ2-5; D unclear. The CDR3 totals 13 residues. The germline V gene has CDR1 SGDLS and CDR2 YYNGEE. V was trimmed by 0 bases and J by 5 bases, leaving 8 bases between them. DNA for the CDR3: TGTGCCAGCAGCGTAGGTGGGCGTGAGACCCAGTACTTC. Translated, it gives CASSVGGRETQYF.

Relative to its sample, this clone is medium-sized. The V call is TRBV27, the J call TRBJ2-3; 8 positions agree with TRBD2. Germline assignment: CDR1 MNHEY and CDR2 SMNVEV (reference sequence). Trimming cost V 6 bases and J 6 bases; bases outside gene matches: 8. This CDR3 region has 14 residues. CDR3 sequence (DNA): TGTGCCAGCAGGGTGGCGGGGGGATTTGATACGCAGTATTTT. Amino acids: CASRVAGGFDTQYF.

V and J are TRBV10-2 and TRBJ1-2; no firm D call. CDR1 and CDR2 from the germline V gene are WSHSY and SAAADI. This CDR3 region has 11 residues. V was cut by 4 bases and J by 6 bases, with 6 bases left in between. CDR3: CASSGGDGYTF. The CDR3 region has the DNA TGCGCCAGCAGTGGCGGGGATGGCTACACCTTC.

The chain carries TRBV5-4 and TRBJ2-3; 7 bases align to TRBD1. J lost 1 base, V lost 4 bases, and 15 bases had no gene match. CDR1 and CDR2 (germline): SGHNT, YYREEE (reference sequence). The CDR3 consists of 18 residues. The CDR3 DNA reads as TGTGCCAGCAGCCAGAAGTTTATATCTGGGACAGGCACAGATACGCAGTATTTT. Protein product: CASSQKFISGTGTDTQYF.

This clone rates as medium-sized. The gene calls are TRBV6-5 and TRBJ1-1; D uncertain. The CDR3 consists of 15 residues. Germline CDR1 is MNHEY and CDR2 is SVGAGI. Between the trimmed V and J ends, which lost 5 bases and 0 bases, there was a span of 13 bases. CDR3 in DNA: TGTGCCAGCAGTACTTGGGCAGGTGTGAACACTGAAGCTTTCTTT. This gives the protein CASSTWAGVNTEAFF.

This clone was observed a few times. The rearrangement uses TRBV11-3 and TRBJ1-6, with D possibly being TRBD1 (5 bases). Germline V lookup: CDR1 SGHNT, CDR2 YENEEA. The CDR3 has 17 amino acids. V was clipped by 1 base and J by 5 bases, with 15 bases between them. The CDR3 region has the DNA TGTGCCAGCAGCTTAGTGGGGCAGGGTTCCCATAATTCACCCCTCCACTTT. Translated: CASSLVGQGSHNSPLHF.

In its sample, this clone was seen a few times. This chain uses TRBV13 with TRBJ2-7, with 8 bases lining up with TRBD2. This CDR3 is built from 14 residues. Trimming at V came to 0 bases and at J to 6 bases, leaving 4 bases not matched to a gene. CDR1 is PRHDT, CDR2 FYEKMQ, per germline (reference sequence). In DNA form, the CDR3 reads TGTGCCAGCAGCTTAGGGACTAGCGCCCTCGAGCAGTACGTC. This gives the protein CASSLGTSALEQYV.

The V gene is TRBV4-1, the J gene TRBJ1-1; the D gene is possibly TRBD1 (5 bases). Between the trimmed V and J ends, which lost 1 base and 6 bases, there was a span of 12 bases. This CDR3 is 14 amino acids long. The V gene's germline CDR1 is MGHRA and CDR2 YSYEKL. The CDR3 DNA follows: TGCGCCAGCAGCCAAGTCGAGGGGAGGCCTGAAGCTTTCTTT. It yields the protein CASSQVEGRPEAFF.

The CDR3: CASSFSGGAGSETQYF. The CDR3 DNA sequence: TGCGCCAGCAGTTTTAGCGGGGGGGCCGGTTCGGAGACCCAGTACTTC. This chain connects TRBV5-1 to TRBJ2-5, with TRBD2 matching 11 bases. CDR3 length: 16 residues. V trimming: 5 bases; J trimming: 5 bases; junction bases outside the gene matches: 11. Germline assignment: CDR1 SGHRS and CDR2 YFSETQ.

The V gene is TRBV6-5, the J gene TRBJ1-1, with D hard to call. The CDR3 consists of 14 residues. The V gene lost 6 bases and the J gene lost 3 bases, with 14 bases spanning the gap. Germline CDR1 MNHEY, CDR2 SVGAGI. CDR3 in DNA: TGTGCCAGCAGCTCCACTCCAAAAGACACTGAAGCTTTCTTT. It is translated as CASSSTPKDTEAFF.

CDR3 region: CASLVALNQPQHF. The CDR3 DNA is TGTGCCAGCTTGGTGGCCCTCAATCAGCCCCAGCATTTT. The chain joins TRBV6-6 to TRBJ1-5; D is uncertain. V was pared by 8 bases and J by 3 bases, with 11 bases between. Germline lookup yields CDR1 MNHNY and CDR2 SVGAGI (reference sequence). The CDR3 consists of 13 residues.

The chain has TRBV5-1 and TRBJ2-3, with D perhaps matching TRBD2 (6 bases). The CDR3 is made up of 15 amino acids. The germline CDR1 and CDR2 sequences are SGHRS and YFSETQ. The ends were cut back, 0 bases at V and 4 bases at J, with 12 bases in the middle. CDR3 DNA sequence: TGCGCCAGCAGCTTGGGTCCTCCGGGGGCAGATACGCAGTATTTT. It is translated as CASSLGPPGADTQYF.

This clone was observed a few times. The chain combines TRBV7-6 with TRBJ2-5; TRBD1 might be the D (5 bases). From germline, CDR1 is SGHVS and CDR2 FNYEAQ. Trimming removed 3 bases at V and 3 bases at J, with 17 bases between. The CDR3 is made up of 16 amino acids. DNA for the CDR3: TGTGCCAGCAGCTTTCCCCAGGGTTGGAGTGAAGAGACCCAGTACTTC. It is translated as CASSFPQGWSEETQYF.

Sample share makes this clone medium-sized (0.01 to 0.1%). The rearrangement uses TRBV11-2 and TRBJ2-5; possibly TRBD2 for D (5 bases). Trimming cost V 7 bases and J 5 bases, with 17 bases left between them. Germline CDR1 and CDR2: SGHAT and FQNNGV. The CDR3 totals 14 residues. CDR3 sequence (DNA): TGTGCCAGCAAATCTCGGGGTGCGTACGAGACCCAGTACTTC. This codes for CASKSRGAYETQYF.

This chain uses TRBV5-1 with TRBJ2-7; D is possibly TRBD2 (5 bases). The CDR3 has 14 amino acids. CDR1 and CDR2 from the germline V gene are SGHRS and YFSETQ. The CDR3 sequence is CASSLGGGPYEQYV. In DNA form, the CDR3 reads TGTGCCAGCAGCTTAGGAGGCGGACCCTACGAGCAGTACGTC.

This chain joins TRBV4-2 and TRBJ2-2, with 12 bases that match TRBD2. The CDR3 runs 21 residues. Germline V gives CDR1 LGHNA, CDR2 YNFKEQ. V shed 3 bases and J 4 bases; nucleotides not matched to a gene: 18. CDR3 nucleotides: TGTGCCAGCAGCCAGCCAAGCCTCGGGCTAGCGGGGGGGCCTGGCACCGGGGAGCTGTTTTTT. Translation: CASSQPSLGLAGGPGTGELFF.

CDR3 region: CASSFGGTNTGELFF. CDR3 sequence (DNA): TGTGCCAGCAGTTTCGGGGGGACGAACACCGGGGAGCTGTTTTTT. J is TRBJ2-2 and V is TRBV28, with TRBD2 matching 7 bases. Germline V gene lookup returns CDR1 MDHEN and CDR2 SYDVKM. The CDR3 is made up of 15 amino acids. The trim removed 3 bases at V and 0 bases at J, leaving 1 base unmatched. Full variable domain (remainder filled in from reference TRBV28 and TRBJ2-2): DVKVTQSSRYLVKRTGEKVFLECVQDMDHENMFWYRQDPGLGLRLIYFSYDVKMKEKGDIPEGYSVSREKKERFSLILESASTNQTSMYLCASSFGGTNTGELFFGEGSRLTVL.

This clone was counted a few times. The chain uses TRBV11-3 and TRBJ2-5; TRBD2 is a possible D gene (5 bases). The V gene's germline CDR1 is SGHNT and CDR2 YENEEA. V gave up 7 bases and J gave up 5 bases, with 17 bases separating them. CDR3 length equals 14 residues. CDR3 DNA sequence: TGTGCCAGCAAATCTCGGGGTGCGTACGAGACCCAGTACTTC. Translation: CASKSRGAYETQYF.

In this sample, this clone turned up a few times. The rearrangement links TRBV21-1 to TRBJ2-1; the D call TRBD2 from the table was never checked on the DNA. TRBV21-1 constitutes a pseudogene. CDR3 size: 17 residues. CDR3 bases: TGTGCCGGGGGGGGGCTAGCGGGGGCCCTGCCCTACAATGAGCAGTTCTTC. Encoded protein: CAGGGLAGALPYNEQFF.

In this sample, this clone turned up once. This rearrangement joins TRBV27 to TRBJ2-5, with 9 bases matching TRBD1. This CDR3 region has 15 residues. V trimming: 6 bases; J trimming: 5 bases; junction bases outside the gene matches: 10. Germline CDR1 and CDR2: MNHEY and SMNVEV (reference sequence). DNA of the CDR3: TGTGCCAGCAGCTCCCCGGGGACAGGGCTGGAGACCCAGTACTTC. Translated: CASSSPGTGLETQYF.

This clone was seen a few times. CDR3 sequence reads: CASSPGGPYYGYTF. The CDR3 DNA sequence: TGTGCCAGCAGCCCGGGCGGGCCCTACTATGGCTACACCTTC. This chain joins TRBV6-5 and TRBJ1-2; unclear D gene. The germline CDR1 and CDR2 sequences are MNHEY and SVGAGI. The CDR3 covers 14 residues. Between the trimmed V and J ends, which lost 6 bases and 3 bases, there was a span of 14 bases.

This clone appeared a few times. This sequence joins TRBV9 and TRBJ2-7; 10 bases line up with TRBD1. CDR3 length equals 19 residues. Germline CDR1 reads SGDLS; CDR2 reads YYNGEE. Losses at the gene ends were 0 bases for V and 0 bases for J; bases not matched to a gene: 12. CDR3 residues: CASSVADRGLLLSSYEQYV. In nucleotides, the CDR3 is TGTGCCAGCAGCGTAGCTGACAGGGGGCTTCTACTGAGCTCCTACGAGCAGTACGTC.

The gene calls are TRBV9 and TRBJ1-2, with D possibly matching TRBD1 (5 bases). CDR3 length equals 14 residues. CDR1 is SGDLS, CDR2 YYNGEE, per germline. V was shortened by 4 bases and J by 4 bases, with 14 bases between the two germline ends. CDR3 DNA sequence: TGTGCCAGCAGCCCTGGGGGAGGCGGCTATGGCTACACCTTC. Its protein is CASSPGGGGYGYTF.

The chain links TRBV6-1 to TRBJ2-7, with a tentative D call TRBD2 (6 bases). CDR3 length equals 15 residues. V lost 2 bases and J 2 bases, leaving 13 bases between the germline ends. CDR1 MNHNS and CDR2 SASEGT come from the germline V gene. The CDR3 loop is CASSEWEDKPYEQYV. The DNA of the CDR3 is TGTGCCAGCAGTGAATGGGAGGACAAACCCTACGAGCAGTACGTC.

This clone was detected ten times or more. The rearrangement joins TRBV15 to TRBJ2-5; D perhaps matches TRBD1 (6 bases). Between the trimmed V and J ends, which lost 5 bases and 4 bases, there was a span of 14 bases. This CDR3 has 14 residues. CDR1 and CDR2 from the germline V gene are LNHNV and YYDKDF (reference sequence). The CDR3 DNA follows: TGTGCCACCAGCGGTAGAGCAGGGGCAGAGACCCAGTACTTC. This codes for CATSGRAGAETQYF.

In this sample, this clone is medium-sized. The limits of the CDR3 on the DNA are not certain, so only TCRdb's listed CDR3 is given. V is TRBV19 and J is TRBJ2-2; the tabulated D call, TRBD1, remains unverified against the DNA. The CDR3 is 16 amino acids long, termini counted. The germline V gene encodes CDR1 LNHDA and CDR2 SQIVND (reference sequence). The CDR3 region is CASSISAQPNTGELFF.

This clone was counted between two and nine times. Other DNA sequences in this specimen translate into the identical CDR3. This chain uses TRBV4-1 with TRBJ1-4; D remains ambiguous. Germline V CDR1 and CDR2: MGHRA, YSYEKL. This CDR3 has 15 residues. Between the trimmed V and J ends, which lost 0 bases and 5 bases, there was a span of 10 bases. CDR3 coding DNA: TGCGCCAGCAGCCAAGATCTGAGTTCAAATGAAAAACTGTTTTTT. Translating gives CASSQDLSSNEKLFF.

The V and J genes are TRBV5-1 and TRBJ1-2; possible D gene TRBD1, 5 bases. This CDR3 is 15 amino acids long. V lost 5 bases to trimming and J lost 2 bases, with 16 bases between them. Per germline, CDR1 SGHRS and CDR2 YFSETQ. The CDR3 sequence is CASRGIGGINYGYTF. The CDR3 nucleotides read TGCGCCAGCAGAGGAATCGGGGGGATAAACTATGGCTACACCTTC. The variable domain in full, completed from reference TRBV5-1 and TRBJ1-2, reads KAGVTQTPRYLIKTRGQQVTLSCSPISGHRSVSWYQQTPGQGLQFLFEYFSETQRNKGNFPGRFSGRQFSNSRSEMNVSTLELGDSALYLCASRGIGGINYGYTFGSGTRLTVV.